This record covers a single T cell receptor (beta chain). In the source study's methods: Estimated nucleated cell counts came from reference gene primer amplification. TCRdb's table, derived via immunoSEQ multiplex PCR, lists solely in-frame clones and lacks some. D and trimming were read from the DNA, whereas the V and J calls and clone size are those reported in that table. Of 70,000 or so clones listed, around 84% were seen once; the top ten hold around 4%. The data were taken from a study of blood T cell repertoires in COVID-19. Across the whole study: The United States, Italy and Spain supplied acute and convalescent COVID-19 samples. T cells, B-cell-depleted T cells, or PBMCs supplied cDNA or gDNA.

The V and J ends lost 6 bases and 0 bases respectively, with 12 bases between them. The CDR3 totals 14 residues. CDR1 and CDR2 from the germline V gene are SGHTA and FQGNSA. The sequence was collected from a man over 45 with acute or convalescent COVID-19. The source material was peripheral blood. This chain connects TRBV7-2 to TRBJ2-7, with a weak D call TRBD2 (5 bases). CDR3 sequence reads: CASREGGSSYEQYF. The CDR3 bases are TGTGCCAGCAGAGAGGGTGGGTCCTCCTACGAGCAGTACTTC. The whole variable domain, filled in from reference TRBV7-2 and TRBJ2-7, reads GAGVSQSPSNKVTEKGKDVELRCDPISGHTALYWYRQSLGQGLEFLIYFQGNSAPDKSGLPSDRFSAERTGGSVSTLTIQRTQQEDSAVYLCASREGGSSYEQYFGPGTRLTVT.